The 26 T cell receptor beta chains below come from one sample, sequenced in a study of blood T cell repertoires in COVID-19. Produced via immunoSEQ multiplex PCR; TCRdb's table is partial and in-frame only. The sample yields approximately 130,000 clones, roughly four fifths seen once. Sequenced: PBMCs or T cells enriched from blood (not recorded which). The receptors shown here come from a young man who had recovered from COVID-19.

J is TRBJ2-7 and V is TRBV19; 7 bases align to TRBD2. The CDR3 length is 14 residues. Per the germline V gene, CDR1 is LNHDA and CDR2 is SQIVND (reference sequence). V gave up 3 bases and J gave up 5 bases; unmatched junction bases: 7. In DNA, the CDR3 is TGTGCCAGTAGTATGGGGGGGAGGGGCAACGAGCAGTACTTC. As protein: CASSMGGRGNEQYF.

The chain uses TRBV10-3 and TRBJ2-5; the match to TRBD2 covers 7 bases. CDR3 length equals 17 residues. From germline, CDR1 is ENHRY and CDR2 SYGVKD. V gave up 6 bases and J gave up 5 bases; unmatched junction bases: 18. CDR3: CAIRKDGVSGIGETQYF. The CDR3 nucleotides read TGTGCCATCAGGAAGGACGGTGTCAGCGGGATAGGGGAGACCCAGTACTTC.

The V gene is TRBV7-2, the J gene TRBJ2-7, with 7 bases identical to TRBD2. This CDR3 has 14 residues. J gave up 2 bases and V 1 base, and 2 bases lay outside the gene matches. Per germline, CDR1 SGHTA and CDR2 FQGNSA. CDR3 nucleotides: TGTGCCAGCAGCTTAGTAGCGGGTGCCTACGAGCAGTACTTC. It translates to CASSLVAGAYEQYF.

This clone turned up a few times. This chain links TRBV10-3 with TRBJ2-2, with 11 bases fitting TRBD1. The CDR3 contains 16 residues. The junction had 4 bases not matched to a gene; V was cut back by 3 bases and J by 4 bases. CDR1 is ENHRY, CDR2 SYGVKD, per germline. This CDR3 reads CAISDSGTGGTGELFF. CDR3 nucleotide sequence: TGTGCCATCAGTGACTCCGGGACAGGGGGCACCGGGGAGCTGTTTTTT.

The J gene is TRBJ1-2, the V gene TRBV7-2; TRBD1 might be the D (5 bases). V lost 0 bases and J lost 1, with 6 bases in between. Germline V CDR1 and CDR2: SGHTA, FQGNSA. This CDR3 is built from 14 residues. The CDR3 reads CASSLAQGNYGYTF. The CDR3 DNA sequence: TGTGCCAGCAGCTTAGCTCAGGGTAACTATGGCTACACCTTC. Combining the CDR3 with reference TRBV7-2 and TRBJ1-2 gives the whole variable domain GAGVSQSPSNKVTEKGKDVELRCDPISGHTALYWYRQSLGQGLEFLIYFQGNSAPDKSGLPSDRFSAERTGGSVSTLTIQRTQQEDSAVYLCASSLAQGNYGYTFGSGTRLTVV.

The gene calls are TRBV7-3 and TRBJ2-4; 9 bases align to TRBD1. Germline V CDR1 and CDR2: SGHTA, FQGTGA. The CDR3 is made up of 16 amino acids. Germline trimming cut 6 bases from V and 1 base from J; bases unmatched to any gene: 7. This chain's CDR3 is CASSPTGGSAKNIQYF. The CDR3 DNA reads TGTGCCAGCAGTCCAACAGGGGGCAGCGCCAAAAACATTCAGTACTTC. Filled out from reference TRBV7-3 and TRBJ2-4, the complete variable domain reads GAGVSQTPSNKVTEKGKYVELRCDPISGHTALYWYRQSLGQGPEFLIYFQGTGAADDSGLPNDRFFAVRPEGSVSTLKIQRTERGDSAVYLCASSPTGGSAKNIQYFGAGTRLSVL.

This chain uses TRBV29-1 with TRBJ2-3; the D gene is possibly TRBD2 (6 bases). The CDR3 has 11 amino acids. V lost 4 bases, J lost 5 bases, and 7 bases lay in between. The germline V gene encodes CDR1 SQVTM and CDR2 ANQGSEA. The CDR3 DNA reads TGCAGCGTTGGGCGGGGAGATACGCAGTATTTT. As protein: CSVGRGDTQYF.

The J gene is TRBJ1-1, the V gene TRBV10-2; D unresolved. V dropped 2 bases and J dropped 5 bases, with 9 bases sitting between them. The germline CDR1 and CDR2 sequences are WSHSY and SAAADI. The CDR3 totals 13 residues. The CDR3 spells CASSEGGSTEAFF. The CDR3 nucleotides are TGCGCCAGCAGTGAGGGAGGGAGTACTGAAGCTTTCTTT.

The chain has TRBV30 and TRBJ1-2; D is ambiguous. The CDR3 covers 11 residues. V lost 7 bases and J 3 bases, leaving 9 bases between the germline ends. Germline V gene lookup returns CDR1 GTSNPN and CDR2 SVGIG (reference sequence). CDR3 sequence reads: CASQSDYGYTF. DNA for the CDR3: TGTGCCTCCCAGTCCGACTATGGCTACACCTTC.

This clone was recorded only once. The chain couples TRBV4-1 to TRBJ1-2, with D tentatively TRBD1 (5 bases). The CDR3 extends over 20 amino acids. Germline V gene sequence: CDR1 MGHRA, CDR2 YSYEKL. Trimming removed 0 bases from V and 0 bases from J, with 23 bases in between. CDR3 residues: CASSQEGRGFYRKANYGYTF. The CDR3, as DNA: TGCGCCAGCAGCCAAGAGGGTCGGGGGTTTTACCGGAAAGCTAACTATGGCTACACCTTC.

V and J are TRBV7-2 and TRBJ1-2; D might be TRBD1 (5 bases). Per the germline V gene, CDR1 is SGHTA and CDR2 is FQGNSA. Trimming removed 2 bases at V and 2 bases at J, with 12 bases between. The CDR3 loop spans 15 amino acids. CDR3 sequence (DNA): TGTGCCAGCAGCTTAAATGTGGGGGGAAACTATGGCTACACCTTC. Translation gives CASSLNVGGNYGYTF.

The CDR3 reads CAVTQGEGGELFF. The CDR3 DNA sequence: TGTGCCGTAACACAGGGTGAGGGCGGGGAGCTGTTTTTT. V is TRBV24-1 and J is TRBJ2-2; D possibly corresponds to TRBD1 (6 bases). Germline values: CDR1 KGHDR, CDR2 SFDVKD. The CDR3 runs to 13 residues. Deletions cut 12 bases from V and 7 bases from J, with 17 bases between.

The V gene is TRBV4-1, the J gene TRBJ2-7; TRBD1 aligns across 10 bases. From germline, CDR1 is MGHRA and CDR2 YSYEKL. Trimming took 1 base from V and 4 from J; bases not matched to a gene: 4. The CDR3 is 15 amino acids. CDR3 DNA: TGCGCCAGCAGCCAAGGAGTGGGACAGGGGTACGAGCAGTACGTC. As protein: CASSQGVGQGYEQYV.

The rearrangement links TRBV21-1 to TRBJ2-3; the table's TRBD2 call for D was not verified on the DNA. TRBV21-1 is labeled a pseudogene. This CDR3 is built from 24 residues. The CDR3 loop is CASSKAQIRRTSGGDRAPTDTQYF. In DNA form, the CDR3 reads TGTGCCAGCAGCAAAGCGCAAATAAGAAGGACTAGCGGGGGGGACAGAGCACCCACAGATACGCAGTATTTT.

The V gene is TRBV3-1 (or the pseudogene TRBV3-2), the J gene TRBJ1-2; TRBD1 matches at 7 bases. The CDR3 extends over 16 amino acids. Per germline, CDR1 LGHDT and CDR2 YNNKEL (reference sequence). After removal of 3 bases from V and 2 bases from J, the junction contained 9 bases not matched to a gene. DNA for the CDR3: TGTGCCAGCAGCCAGCCCGGGACAGCGATAAACTATGGCTACACCTTC. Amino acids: CASSQPGTAINYGYTF.

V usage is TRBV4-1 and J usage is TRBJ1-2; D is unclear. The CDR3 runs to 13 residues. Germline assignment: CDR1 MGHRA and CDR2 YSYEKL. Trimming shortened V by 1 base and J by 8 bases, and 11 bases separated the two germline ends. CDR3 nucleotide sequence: TGCGCCAGCAGCCAAGTGTCAGGATCCGGCTACACCTTC. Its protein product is CASSQVSGSGYTF.

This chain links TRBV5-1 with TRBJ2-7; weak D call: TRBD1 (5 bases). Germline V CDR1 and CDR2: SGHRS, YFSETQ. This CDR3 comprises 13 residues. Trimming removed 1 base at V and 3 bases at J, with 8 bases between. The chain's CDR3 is CASSLRGYYEQYF. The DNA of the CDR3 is TGCGCCAGCAGCTTGAGGGGTTACTACGAGCAGTACTTC.

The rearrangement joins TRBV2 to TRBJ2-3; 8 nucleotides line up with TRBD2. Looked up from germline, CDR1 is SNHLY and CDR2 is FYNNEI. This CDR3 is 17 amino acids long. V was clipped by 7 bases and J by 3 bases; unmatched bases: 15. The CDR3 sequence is CASKQAGVSRGTDTQYF. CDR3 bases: TGTGCCAGCAAACAAGCGGGAGTTAGTCGTGGAACAGATACGCAGTATTTT.

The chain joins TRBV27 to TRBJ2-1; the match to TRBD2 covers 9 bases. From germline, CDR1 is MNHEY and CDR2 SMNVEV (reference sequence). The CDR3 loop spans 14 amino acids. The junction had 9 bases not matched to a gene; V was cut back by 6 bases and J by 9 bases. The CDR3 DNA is TGTGCCAGCAGCCCGAAAGCGGGAGGATTTGAGCAGTTCTTC. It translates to CASSPKAGGFEQFF.

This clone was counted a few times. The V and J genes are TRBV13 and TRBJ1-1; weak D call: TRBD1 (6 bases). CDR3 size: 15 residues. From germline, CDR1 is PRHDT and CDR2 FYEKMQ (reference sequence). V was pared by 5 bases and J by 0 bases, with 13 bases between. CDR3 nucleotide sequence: TGTGCCAGCAGCCTCATTGGGGGCATGAACACTGAAGCTTTCTTT. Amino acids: CASSLIGGMNTEAFF.

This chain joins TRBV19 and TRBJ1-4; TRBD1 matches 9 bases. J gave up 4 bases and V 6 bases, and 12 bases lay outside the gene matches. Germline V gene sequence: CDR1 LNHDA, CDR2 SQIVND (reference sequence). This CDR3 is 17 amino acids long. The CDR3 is CASRSTLGQGLNEKLFF. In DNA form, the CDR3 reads TGTGCCAGTAGATCTACTTTGGGACAGGGACTTAATGAAAAACTGTTTTTT.

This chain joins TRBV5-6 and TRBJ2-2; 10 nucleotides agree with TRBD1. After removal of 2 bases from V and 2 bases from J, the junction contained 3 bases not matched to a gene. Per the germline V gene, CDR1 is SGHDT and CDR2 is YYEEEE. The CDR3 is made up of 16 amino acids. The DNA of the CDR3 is TGTGCCAGCAGCTTCCGGGACAGGGGTAACACCGGGGAGCTGTTTTTT. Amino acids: CASSFRDRGNTGELFF. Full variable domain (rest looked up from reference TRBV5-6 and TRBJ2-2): DAGVTQSPTHLIKTRGQQVTLRCSPKSGHDTVSWYQQALGQGPQFIFQYYEEEERQRGNFPDRFSGHQFPNYSSELNVNALLLGDSALYLCASSFRDRGNTGELFFGEGSRLTVL.

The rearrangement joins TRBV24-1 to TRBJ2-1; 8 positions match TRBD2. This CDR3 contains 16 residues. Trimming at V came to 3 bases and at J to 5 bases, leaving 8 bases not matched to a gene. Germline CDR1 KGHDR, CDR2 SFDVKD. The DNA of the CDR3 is TGTGCCACCAGTGATGGACCGGGGGGGGAGGACAATGAGCAGTTCTTC. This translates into CATSDGPGGEDNEQFF.

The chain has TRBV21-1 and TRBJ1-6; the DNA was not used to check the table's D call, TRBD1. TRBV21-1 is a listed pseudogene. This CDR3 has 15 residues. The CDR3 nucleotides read TGTGCCAGCAGCAAAGTGTCAGACTATAATTCACCCCTCCACTTT. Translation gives CASSKVSDYNSPLHF.

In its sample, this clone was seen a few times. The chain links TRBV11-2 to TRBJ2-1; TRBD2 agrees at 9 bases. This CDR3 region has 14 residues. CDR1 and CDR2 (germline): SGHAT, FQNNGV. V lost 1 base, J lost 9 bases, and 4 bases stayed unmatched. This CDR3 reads CASSLVAGVREQFF. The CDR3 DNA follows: TGTGCCAGCAGCTTAGTAGCGGGAGTGCGTGAGCAGTTCTTC.

CDR3: CATSDPKRGQPFSLVPQHF. The DNA for the CDR3 is TGTGCCACCAGTGACCCCAAAAGGGGACAGCCGTTTAGCTTGGTGCCCCAGCATTTT. The chain couples TRBV24-1 to TRBJ1-5; TRBD1 matches at 7 bases. The CDR3 runs to 19 residues. The J segment lost 9 bases and the V segment lost 4 bases, leaving 23 bases of the junction unmatched. CDR1 KGHDR and CDR2 SFDVKD come from the germline V gene.